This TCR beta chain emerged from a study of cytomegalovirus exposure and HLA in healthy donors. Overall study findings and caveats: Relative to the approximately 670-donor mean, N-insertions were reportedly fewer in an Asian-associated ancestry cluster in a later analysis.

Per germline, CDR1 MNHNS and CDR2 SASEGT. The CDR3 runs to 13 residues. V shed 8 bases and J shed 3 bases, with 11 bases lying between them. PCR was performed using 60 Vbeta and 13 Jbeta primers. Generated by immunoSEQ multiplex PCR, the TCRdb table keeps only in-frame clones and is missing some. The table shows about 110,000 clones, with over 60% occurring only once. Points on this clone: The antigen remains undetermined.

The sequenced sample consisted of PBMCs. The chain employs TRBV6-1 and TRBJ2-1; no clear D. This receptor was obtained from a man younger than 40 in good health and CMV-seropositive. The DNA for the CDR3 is TGTGCCAGCTACTCCCCCAACTACAATGAGCAGTTCTTC. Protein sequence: CASYSPNYNEQFF.